Below, 9 T cell receptor beta chains from the same sample are listed, as sequenced in a study of blood T cell repertoires in COVID-19. Some clones are missing from TCRdb's copy, which holds only in-frame ones; the method was immunoSEQ multiplex PCR. This sample has about 200,000 clones; about nine tenths occur once, and the top ten carry around 7%. Sequencing was performed on peripheral blood. These receptors all come from a man aged 40-55 years with acute or convalescent COVID-19.

V usage is TRBV2 and J usage is TRBJ1-4, with D uncertain. Trimming took off 10 bases at V and 0 bases at J, with 21 bases between the two ends. The CDR3 has 17 residues. Germline assignment: CDR1 SNHLY and CDR2 FYNNEI. CDR3 DNA: TGTGCCACCAAATCTGCGGCAATCCGTGCAACTAATGAAAAACTGTTTTTT. It encodes CATKSAAIRATNEKLFF. Full variable domain (missing parts from reference TRBV2 and TRBJ1-4): EPEVTQTPSHQVTQMGQEVILRCVPISNHLYFYWYRQILGQKVEFLVSFYNNEISEKSEIFDDQFSVERPDGSNFTLKIRSTKLEDSAMYFCATKSAAIRATNEKLFFGSGTQLSVL.

This sequence joins TRBV6-2 or TRBV6-3 and TRBJ2-4; perhaps TRBD1 as D (6 bases). The CDR3 has 17 amino acids. CDR1 is MNHEY, CDR2 SVGEGT, per germline. Trimming shortened V by 0 bases and J by 0 bases, and 12 bases separated the two germline ends. The CDR3 loop reads CASSYSGDTLAKNIQYF. CDR3 bases: TGTGCCAGCAGTTACTCGGGGGACACCTTAGCCAAAAACATTCAGTACTTC.

The chain carries TRBV30 and TRBJ1-1; the D gene is possibly TRBD1 (5 bases). Germline V gives CDR1 GTSNPN, CDR2 SVGIG (reference sequence). Trimming removed 5 bases from V and 1 base from J, with 8 bases in between. The CDR3 runs 12 residues. CDR3 amino acids: CAWDRKNTEAFF. In DNA form, the CDR3 reads TGTGCCTGGGACAGAAAGAACACTGAAGCTTTCTTT.

This chain uses TRBV7-6 with TRBJ2-3, with 10 bases fitting TRBD2. Losses at the gene ends were 0 bases for V and 2 bases for J; bases not matched to a gene: 5. In germline, CDR1 is SGHVS, CDR2 FNYEAQ. CDR3 length: 17 amino acids. In DNA, the CDR3 is TGTGCCAGCAGCTTAGCGCCTAGCGGGGGACACACAGATACGCAGTATTTT. The encoded protein is CASSLAPSGGHTDTQYF.

This chain connects TRBV11-2 to TRBJ2-7, with 9 bases lining up with TRBD2. V was pared by 4 bases and J by 2 bases, with 12 bases of the junction left unmatched. CDR3 length: 17 residues. CDR1 SGHAT and CDR2 FQNNGV come from the germline V gene. The CDR3 loop reads CASSSPTRPSGAYEQYF. The DNA for the CDR3 is TGTGCCAGCAGCTCCCCTACCAGGCCTAGCGGGGCCTACGAGCAGTACTTC.

The CDR3 bases are TGCGCCAGCGATAGGACAGGGGTCTCCAATGAGCAGTTCTTC. It codes for CASDRTGVSNEQFF. V and J are TRBV5-1 and TRBJ2-1, with 9 bases matching TRBD1. The V gene's germline CDR1 is SGHRS and CDR2 YFSETQ. The J segment lost 6 bases and the V segment lost 7 bases, leaving 8 bases of the junction unmatched. There are 14 residues in the CDR3.

The chain couples TRBV2 to TRBJ1-5, with TRBD1 matching over 7 bases. This CDR3 has 15 residues. V was clipped by 5 bases and J by 1 base; unmatched bases: 5. CDR1 SNHLY and CDR2 FYNNEI come from the germline V gene. The CDR3 DNA reads TGTGCCAGCAGTAGAGGGGGCGCGAGCAATCAGCCCCAGCATTTT. Translation gives CASSRGGASNQPQHF.

The gene calls are TRBV3-1 (or the pseudogene TRBV3-2) and TRBJ2-1; the match to TRBD1 covers 7 bases. The ends lost 4 bases at V and 0 bases at J; junction bases unmatched: 12. The germline V gene encodes CDR1 LGHDT and CDR2 YNNKEL (reference sequence). The CDR3 contains 18 residues. The CDR3 loop reads CASSPPLTGSDSYNEQFF. CDR3 in DNA: TGTGCCAGCAGCCCTCCCCTGACAGGGTCCGACTCCTACAATGAGCAGTTCTTC.

V is TRBV5-4 and J is TRBJ2-5; 8 bases match TRBD1. The V gene's germline CDR1 is SGHNT and CDR2 YYREEE (reference sequence). The CDR3 runs 14 residues. The J segment lost 0 bases and the V segment lost 8 bases, leaving 6 bases of the junction unmatched. The CDR3 region has the DNA TGTGCCAGTGGACAGGGCCTGTACCAAGAGACCCAGTACTTC. Encoded protein: CASGQGLYQETQYF.